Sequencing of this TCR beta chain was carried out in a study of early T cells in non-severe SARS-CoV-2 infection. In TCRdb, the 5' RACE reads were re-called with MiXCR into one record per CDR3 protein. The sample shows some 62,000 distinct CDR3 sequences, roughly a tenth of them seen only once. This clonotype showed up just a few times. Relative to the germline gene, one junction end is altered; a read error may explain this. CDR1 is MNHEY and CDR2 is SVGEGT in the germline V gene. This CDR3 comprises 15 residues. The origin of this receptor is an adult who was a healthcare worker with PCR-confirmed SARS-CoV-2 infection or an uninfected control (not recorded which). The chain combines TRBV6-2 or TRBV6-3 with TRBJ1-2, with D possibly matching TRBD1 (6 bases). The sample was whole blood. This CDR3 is CASGYGTPGNYGYTF. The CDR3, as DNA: TGTGCCAGCGGTTACGGGACACCCGGTAACTATGGCTACACCTTC.